This record covers a single TCR beta chain. The data are from a study of siplizumab effects on memory and regulatory T cells. Only in-frame clones appear in the TCRdb table, and some are missing; sequencing was by immunoSEQ multiplex PCR. The data contain 87,000 or so clones, 85% to 90% of them singletons. The CDR3 loop spans 15 amino acids. The germline V gene encodes CDR1 KGHSH and CDR2 LQKENI. Germline trimming cut 4 bases from V and 2 bases from J; bases unmatched to any gene: 6. This sequence originates from a human donor in good health. The chain employs TRBV18 and TRBJ1-1; 8 positions agree with TRBD1. Sequencing used CD4+ T cells sorted from blood. The CDR3 spells CASSQQTGDNTEAFF. The CDR3 DNA sequence: TGTGCCAGCTCACAACAGACAGGGGATAACACTGAAGCTTTCTTT.